Following are 17 T cell receptor beta chains from one sample sequenced in a study. A single record per CDR3 protein comes from TCRdb applying MiXCR to the 5' RACE reads. The table lists roughly 4,900 distinct CDR3 sequences, under 40% of them singletons. Sequencing was performed on memory CD4+ T cells sorted from blood. Subset here: memory CD4+ T cells, CD4+CD45RO+CD25-. The receptor set was obtained from a female donor with breast cancer.

This clonotype is classed as medium-sized (0.01 to 0.1%). This chain connects TRBV6-2 or TRBV6-3 to TRBJ2-2, with 9 positions matching TRBD2. The trim removed 7 bases at V and 3 bases at J, leaving 3 bases unmatched. The CDR3 loop spans 14 amino acids. In germline, CDR1 is MNHEY, CDR2 SVGEGT. The DNA for the CDR3 is TGTGCCAGCAAGGCGGGAGGGGACACCGGGGAGCTGTTTTTT. Protein product: CASKAGGDTGELFF.

To note about this clonotype: A much larger clone differs by one base, so this may be a read error. The chain combines TRBV12-3 or TRBV12-4 with TRBJ2-1, with D perhaps given as TRBD1 or TRBD2 (5 bases each). This CDR3 region has 15 residues. The DNA of the CDR3 is TGTGCCAGCAGTTCCCCGGGACCCCCGGCCAATGAGCAGTCCTTC. Encoded protein: CASSSPGPPANEQSF.

The sample holds many counts of this clonotype. The CDR3 loop reads CASSRDRGDEQFF. The DNA for the CDR3 is TGTGCCAGCAGCCGAGATAGGGGTGATGAGCAGTTCTTC. The rearrangement joins TRBV14 to TRBJ2-1, with D possibly matching TRBD1 (5 bases). Germline V gene lookup returns CDR1 SGHDN and CDR2 FVKESK. Trimming pared 4 bases from V and 8 bases from J, leaving 12 bases between. This CDR3 has 13 amino acids.

This clonotype qualifies as medium-sized. The chain couples TRBV24-1 to TRBJ1-5; D is uncertain. With 6 bases removed from V and 2 bases from J, the gap between germline ends came to 13 bases. The CDR3 is 15 amino acids. Germline V gives CDR1 KGHDR, CDR2 SFDVKD. Written as DNA, the CDR3 is TGTGCCACCAGTAGTAGCCGCGCGCGCAATCAGCCCCAGCATTTT. Its protein is CATSSSRARNQPQHF.

This clonotype is judged medium-sized (0.01 to 0.1%). The V and J genes are TRBV11-2 and TRBJ2-5; D uncertain. Between the trimmed V and J ends, which lost 2 bases and 0 bases, there was a span of 13 bases. This CDR3 has 16 amino acids. Germline lookup yields CDR1 SGHAT and CDR2 FQNNGV. The CDR3 DNA sequence: TGTGCCAGCAGCTTACTCCCTCCGGGTAACCAAGAGACCCAGTACTTC. Its translation: CASSLLPPGNQETQYF.

This clonotype was seen a few times. The chain recombines TRBV20-1 with TRBJ2-3; TRBD1 matches 7 bases. Germline CDR1 is DFQATT and CDR2 is SNEGSKA (reference sequence). This CDR3 region has 13 residues. J lost 2 bases, V lost 5 bases, and 4 bases had no gene match. CDR3 in DNA: TGCAGTGCTCAGGGGGATCTCACAGATACGCAGTATTTT. Its protein product is CSAQGDLTDTQYF.

In its sample, this clonotype was seen a few times. An end of the junction does not agree with germline; a read error may underlie this. The rearrangement joins TRBV4-2 to TRBJ2-1, with 9 nucleotides matching TRBD2. Looked up from germline, CDR1 is LGHNA and CDR2 is YNFKEQ. The CDR3 runs to 18 residues. CDR3: CASSQLLLAGVGYNEQFF. The CDR3 DNA reads TGCGCCAGCAGCCAACTTCTACTAGCGGGTGTGGGTTACAATGAGCAGTTCTTC.

J is TRBJ2-1 and V is TRBV24-1; D possibly matches TRBD1 or TRBD2 (5 bases each). The CDR3 is 17 residues long. Germline V gene sequence: CDR1 KGHDR, CDR2 SFDVKD. Deletions cut 4 bases from V and 5 bases from J, with 20 bases between. This CDR3 reads CATSDSEGQGGNNEQFF. CDR3 bases: TGTGCCACCAGTGACTCTGAGGGGCAGGGTGGGAACAATGAGCAGTTCTTC.

This clonotype was picked up a small number of times. This rearrangement joins TRBV20-1 to TRBJ2-2; D gene unclear. The germline V and J ends were trimmed by 3 bases and 0 bases, with 11 bases remaining between them. The CDR3 spans 15 residues. Germline V CDR1 and CDR2: DFQATT, SNEGSKA (reference sequence). The CDR3 DNA reads as TGCAGTGCTAGTCGGGTCAACTCGAACACCGGGGAGCTGTTTTTT. Its protein product is CSASRVNSNTGELFF.

Concerning this clonotype itself: This could be a read error, since a much larger clone is one nucleotide away. The CDR3 here is CAGSPRQGRDYGYTF. CDR3 sequence (DNA): TGTGCCGGCTCACCACGTCAGGGGAGGGACTATGGCTACACCTTC. V is TRBV18 and J is TRBJ1-2; a possible D gene is TRBD1 (6 bases). The CDR3 runs 15 residues. CDR1 KGHSH and CDR2 LQKENI come from the germline V gene.

Turning to this clonotype: One end of the junction fails to match germline, which may point to a read error. This chain links TRBV11-2 with TRBJ2-1; no clear D gene. Germline CDR1 and CDR2: SGHAT and FQNNGV. There are 12 residues in the CDR3. This CDR3 reads CASSLGSNEQFF. The CDR3 region has the DNA TGTGCCAGCAGCTTAGGTTCCAATGAGCAGTTCTTT.

This clonotype was detected a few times. As DNA, the CDR3 is TGTGCCAGCAGCTCAGGGACACTCAACTACGAGACCTACGAGCAGTACTTC. It encodes CASSSGTLNYETYEQYF. The V and J genes are TRBV11-2 and TRBJ2-7, with D possibly being TRBD1 (6 bases). The CDR3 has 17 residues. Germline V gene data show CDR1 as SGHAT and CDR2 as FQNNGV. Trimming shortened V by 4 bases and J by 2 bases, and 21 bases separated the two germline ends.

As regards this clonotype: Being one base from a much bigger clone, this may be a read error. The V call is TRBV10-2, the J call TRBJ2-7; tentatively, D is TRBD2 (7 bases). Trimming took 5 bases from V and 6 from J, leaving 14 bases between them. Germline lookup yields CDR1 WSHSY and CDR2 SAAADI. The CDR3 loop spans 13 amino acids. In nucleotides, the CDR3 is TGCGCCAGCAGTCAGGGGTTAGCGGGCGAGCAGTACTTC. Amino acids: CASSQGLAGEQYF.

Worth noting for this clonotype: It may be a read error: a sequence one base away is much more abundant. The V gene is TRBV20-1, the J gene TRBJ1-1; D may be TRBD1 (5 bases). The CDR3 runs to 12 residues. Germline V gives CDR1 DFQATT, CDR2 SNEGSKA (reference sequence). CDR3 sequence reads: CGALPGETEAFF. In DNA form, the CDR3 reads TGCGGTGCTCTGCCGGGGGAGACTGAAGCTTTCTTT.

With respect to this clonotype: A much larger clone is a single base away; this may be a read error. The CDR3 end shows no conserved phenylalanine or tryptophan, and so a read error is likely. V gene TRBV20-1 combines with J gene TRBJ2-7; D is unclear. CDR3 length: 13 residues. Deletions cut 3 bases from V and 3 bases from J, with 12 bases between. Per germline, CDR1 DFQATT and CDR2 SNEGSKA (reference sequence). The CDR3 DNA reads TGCAGTGCTAGTTCCAGCCAACGCTACGAGCAGTACCTC. It translates to CSASSSQRYEQYL.

The chain joins TRBV18 to TRBJ2-5; the D gene is possibly TRBD1 (6 bases). CDR3 size: 15 residues. Germline assignment: CDR1 KGHSH and CDR2 LQKENI. Trimming cost V 3 bases and J 1 base, with 12 bases left between them. The CDR3: CASSPVQGVQETQYF. CDR3 nucleotides: TGTGCCAGCTCACCGGTACAGGGCGTCCAAGAGACCCAGTACTTC.

This clonotype was recorded at least ten times. The chain is built from TRBV5-1 and TRBJ2-5; no clear D. CDR3 length: 13 residues. Trimming pared 0 bases from V and 1 base from J, leaving 4 bases between. Germline values: CDR1 SGHRS, CDR2 YFSETQ. The chain's CDR3 is CASSLAPQETQYF. The CDR3 coding sequence is TGCGCCAGCAGCTTGGCCCCCCAAGAGACCCAGTACTTC.